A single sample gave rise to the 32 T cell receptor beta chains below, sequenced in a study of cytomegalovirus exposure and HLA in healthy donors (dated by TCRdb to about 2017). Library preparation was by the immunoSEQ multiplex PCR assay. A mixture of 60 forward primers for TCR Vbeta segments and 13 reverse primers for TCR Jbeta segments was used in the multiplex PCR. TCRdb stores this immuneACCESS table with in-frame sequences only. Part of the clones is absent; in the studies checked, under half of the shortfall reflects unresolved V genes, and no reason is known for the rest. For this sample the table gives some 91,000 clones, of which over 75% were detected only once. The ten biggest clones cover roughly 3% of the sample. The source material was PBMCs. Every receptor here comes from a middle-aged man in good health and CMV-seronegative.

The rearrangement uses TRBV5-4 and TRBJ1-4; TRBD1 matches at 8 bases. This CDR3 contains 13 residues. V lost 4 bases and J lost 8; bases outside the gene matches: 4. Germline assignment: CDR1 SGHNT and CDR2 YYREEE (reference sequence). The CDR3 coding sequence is TGTGCCAGCAGCGTACGACAGGGGGAAAAACTGTTTTTT. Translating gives CASSVRQGEKLFF.

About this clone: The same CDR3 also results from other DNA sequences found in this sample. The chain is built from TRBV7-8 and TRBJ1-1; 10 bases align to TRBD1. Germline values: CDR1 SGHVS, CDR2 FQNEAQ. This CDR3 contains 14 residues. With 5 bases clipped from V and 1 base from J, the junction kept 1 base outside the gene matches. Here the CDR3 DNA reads TGTGCCAGCAGCCGGACAGGGGGGAACACTGAAGCTTTCTTT. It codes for CASSRTGGNTEAFF.

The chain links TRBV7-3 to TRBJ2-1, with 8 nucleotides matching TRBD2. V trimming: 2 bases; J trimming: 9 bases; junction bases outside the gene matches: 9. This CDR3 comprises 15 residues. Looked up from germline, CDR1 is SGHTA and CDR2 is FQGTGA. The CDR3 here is CASSLGASGRGEQFF. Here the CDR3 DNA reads TGTGCCAGCAGCTTAGGGGCTAGCGGGCGGGGTGAGCAGTTCTTC.

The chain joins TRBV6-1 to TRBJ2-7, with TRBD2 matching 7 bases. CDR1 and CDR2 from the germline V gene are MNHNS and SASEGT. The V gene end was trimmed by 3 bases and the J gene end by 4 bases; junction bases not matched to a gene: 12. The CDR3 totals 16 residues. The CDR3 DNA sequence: TGTGCCAGCAGTGATGAGAGGACTAGTGGGGGATACGAGCAGTACTTC. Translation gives CASSDERTSGGYEQYF.

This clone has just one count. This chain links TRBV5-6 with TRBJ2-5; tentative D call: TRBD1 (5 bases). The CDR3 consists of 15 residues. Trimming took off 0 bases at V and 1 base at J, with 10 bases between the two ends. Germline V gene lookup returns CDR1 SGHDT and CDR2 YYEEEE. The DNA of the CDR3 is TGTGCCAGCAGCTTGGCAGCAGGGCCCCAAGAGACCCAGTACTTC. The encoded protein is CASSLAAGPQETQYF.

This chain's CDR3 is CAWSGTGGKGNTIYF. The CDR3 nucleotides are TGTGCCTGGAGTGGCACAGGGGGCAAGGGAAACACCATATATTTT. The rearrangement joins TRBV30 to TRBJ1-3; the match to TRBD1 covers 9 bases. The germline CDR1 and CDR2 sequences are GTSNPN and SVGIG (reference sequence). After removal of 1 base from V and 4 bases from J, the junction contained 5 bases not matched to a gene. This CDR3 comprises 15 residues. The full variable domain, in which reference TRBV30 and TRBJ1-3 provide the parts outside the CDR3, is SQTIHQWPATLVQPVGSPLSLECTVEGTSNPNLYWYRQAAGRGLQLLFYSVGIGQISSEVPQNLSASRPQDRQFILSSKKLLLSDSGFYLCAWSGTGGKGNTIYFGEGSWLTVV.

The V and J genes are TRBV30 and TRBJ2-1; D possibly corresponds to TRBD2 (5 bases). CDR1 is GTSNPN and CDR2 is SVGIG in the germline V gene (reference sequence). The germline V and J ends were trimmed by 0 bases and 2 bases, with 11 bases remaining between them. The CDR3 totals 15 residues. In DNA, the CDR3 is TGTGCCTGGAGTGTGGACGGGAACCCCTACAATGAGCAGTTCTTC. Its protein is CAWSVDGNPYNEQFF.

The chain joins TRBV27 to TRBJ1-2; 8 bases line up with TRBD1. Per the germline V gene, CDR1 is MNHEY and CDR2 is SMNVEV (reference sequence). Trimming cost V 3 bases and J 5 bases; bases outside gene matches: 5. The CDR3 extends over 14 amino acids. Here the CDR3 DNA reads TGTGCCAGCAGTTTTCGGACAGGGTCGTATGGCTACACCTTC. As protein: CASSFRTGSYGYTF.

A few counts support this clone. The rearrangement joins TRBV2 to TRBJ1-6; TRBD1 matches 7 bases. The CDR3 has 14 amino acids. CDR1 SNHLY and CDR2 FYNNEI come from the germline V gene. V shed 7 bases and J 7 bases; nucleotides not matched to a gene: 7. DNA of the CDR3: TGTGCCAGCACAGGGGGGCGCGCAAATTCACCCCTCCACTTT. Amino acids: CASTGGRANSPLHF.

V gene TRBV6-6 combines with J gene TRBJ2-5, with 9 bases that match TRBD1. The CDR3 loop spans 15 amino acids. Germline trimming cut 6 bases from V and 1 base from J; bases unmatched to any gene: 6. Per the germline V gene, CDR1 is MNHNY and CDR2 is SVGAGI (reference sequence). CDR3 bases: TGTGCCAGCAGCCGAGGACAGGGGATCCAAGAGACCCAGTACTTC. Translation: CASSRGQGIQETQYF.

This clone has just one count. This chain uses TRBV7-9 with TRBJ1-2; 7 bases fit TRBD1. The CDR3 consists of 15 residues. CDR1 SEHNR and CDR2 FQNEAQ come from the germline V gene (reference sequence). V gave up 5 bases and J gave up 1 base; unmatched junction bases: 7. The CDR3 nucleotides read TGTGCCAGCAGCCCGGGACAGCTACTTAACTATGGCTACACCTTC. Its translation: CASSPGQLLNYGYTF. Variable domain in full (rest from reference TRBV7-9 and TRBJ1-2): DTGVSQNPRHKITKRGQNVTFRCDPISEHNRLYWYRQTLGQGPEFLTYFQNEAQLEKSRLLSDRFSAERPKGSFSTLEIQRTEQGDSAMYLCASSPGQLLNYGYTFGSGTRLTVV.

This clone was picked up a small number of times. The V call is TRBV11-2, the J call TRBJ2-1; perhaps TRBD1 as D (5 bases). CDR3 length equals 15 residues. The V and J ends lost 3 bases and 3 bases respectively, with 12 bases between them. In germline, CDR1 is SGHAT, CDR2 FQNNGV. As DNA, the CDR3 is TGTGCCAGCAGCTTCGGCGCGGACAACTACAATGAGCAGTTCTTC. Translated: CASSFGADNYNEQFF.

The CDR3 DNA follows: TGTGCCAGCAACAACCCCGGGACTAGCGGGAGGACGTACGAGCAGTACTTC. Residues: CASNNPGTSGRTYEQYF. This chain uses TRBV7-9 with TRBJ2-7; 15 nucleotides align to TRBD2. The ends lost 7 bases at V and 4 bases at J; junction bases unmatched: 11. Germline V lookup: CDR1 SEHNR, CDR2 FQNEAQ (reference sequence). The CDR3 is 17 amino acids.

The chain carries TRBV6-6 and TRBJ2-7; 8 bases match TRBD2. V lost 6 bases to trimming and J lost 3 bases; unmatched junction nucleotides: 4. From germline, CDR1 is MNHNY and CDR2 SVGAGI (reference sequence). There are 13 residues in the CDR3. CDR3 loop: CASSVLAVYEQYF. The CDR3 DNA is TGTGCCAGCAGCGTACTAGCGGTCTACGAGCAGTACTTC.

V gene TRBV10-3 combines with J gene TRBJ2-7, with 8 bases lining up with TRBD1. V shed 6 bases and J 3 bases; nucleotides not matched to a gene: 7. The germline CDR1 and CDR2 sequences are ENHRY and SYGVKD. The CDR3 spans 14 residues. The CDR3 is CAIRGQGGGYEQYF. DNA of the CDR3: TGTGCCATCAGAGGACAGGGAGGTGGCTACGAGCAGTACTTC.

The CDR3 spells CASSRTGLNEKLFF. In DNA, the CDR3 is TGTGCCAGCAGCCGAACAGGGCTTAATGAAAAACTGTTTTTT. The chain uses TRBV5-4 and TRBJ1-4; D perhaps matches TRBD1 (6 bases). Between the trimmed V and J ends, which lost 4 bases and 4 bases, there was a span of 11 bases. The germline V gene has CDR1 SGHNT and CDR2 YYREEE (reference sequence). This CDR3 contains 14 residues.

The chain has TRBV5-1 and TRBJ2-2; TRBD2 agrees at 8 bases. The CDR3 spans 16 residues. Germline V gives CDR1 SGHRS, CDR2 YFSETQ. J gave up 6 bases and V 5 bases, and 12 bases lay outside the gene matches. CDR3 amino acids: CASRQNPGLASGELFF. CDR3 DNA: TGCGCCAGCAGGCAAAATCCCGGACTAGCCTCCGGGGAGCTGTTTTTT.

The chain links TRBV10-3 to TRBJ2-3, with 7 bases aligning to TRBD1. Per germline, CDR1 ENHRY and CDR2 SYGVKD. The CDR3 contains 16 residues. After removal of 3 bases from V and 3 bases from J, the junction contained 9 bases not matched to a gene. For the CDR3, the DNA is TGTGCCATCAGTGAACAGACAGGGCCGCGGACAGATACGCAGTATTTT. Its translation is CAISEQTGPRTDTQYF.

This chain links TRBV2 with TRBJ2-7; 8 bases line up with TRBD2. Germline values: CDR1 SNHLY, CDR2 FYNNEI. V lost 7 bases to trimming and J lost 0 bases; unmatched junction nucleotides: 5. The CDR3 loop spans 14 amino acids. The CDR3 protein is CASNERGSSYEQYF. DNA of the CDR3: TGTGCCAGCAACGAGCGGGGGAGCTCCTACGAGCAGTACTTC.

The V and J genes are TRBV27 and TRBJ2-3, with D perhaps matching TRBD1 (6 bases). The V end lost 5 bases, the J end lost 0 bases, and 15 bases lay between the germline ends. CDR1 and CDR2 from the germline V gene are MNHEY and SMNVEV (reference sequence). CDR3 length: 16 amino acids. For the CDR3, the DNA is TGTGCCAGCAGTCCCCTCGACAGGCGAAGCACAGATACGCAGTATTTT. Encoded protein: CASSPLDRRSTDTQYF.

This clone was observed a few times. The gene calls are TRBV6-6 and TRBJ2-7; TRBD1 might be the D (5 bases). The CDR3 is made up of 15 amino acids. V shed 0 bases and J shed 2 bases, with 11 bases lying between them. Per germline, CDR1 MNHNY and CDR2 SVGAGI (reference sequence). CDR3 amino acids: CASSYSTGRTYEQYF. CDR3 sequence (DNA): TGTGCCAGCAGTTACTCCACAGGACGGACCTACGAGCAGTACTTC.

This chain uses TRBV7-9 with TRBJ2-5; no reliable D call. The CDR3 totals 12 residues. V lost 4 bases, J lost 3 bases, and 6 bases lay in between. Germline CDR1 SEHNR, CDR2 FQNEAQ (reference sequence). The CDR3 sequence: CASSSFEETQYF. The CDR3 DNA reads TGTGCCAGCAGCTCGTTCGAAGAGACCCAGTACTTC.

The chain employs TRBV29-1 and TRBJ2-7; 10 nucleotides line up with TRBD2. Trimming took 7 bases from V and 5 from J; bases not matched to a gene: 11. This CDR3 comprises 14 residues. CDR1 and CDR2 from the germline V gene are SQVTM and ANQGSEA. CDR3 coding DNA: TGCAGCGCCGGTATAGCGGGAGGCTACGACGAGCAGTACTTC. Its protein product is CSAGIAGGYDEQYF.

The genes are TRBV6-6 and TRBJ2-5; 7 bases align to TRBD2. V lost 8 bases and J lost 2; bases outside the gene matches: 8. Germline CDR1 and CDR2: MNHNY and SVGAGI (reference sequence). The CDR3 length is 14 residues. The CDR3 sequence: CASCRGGPQETQYF. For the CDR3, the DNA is TGTGCCAGCTGCCGCGGGGGACCGCAAGAGACCCAGTACTTC.

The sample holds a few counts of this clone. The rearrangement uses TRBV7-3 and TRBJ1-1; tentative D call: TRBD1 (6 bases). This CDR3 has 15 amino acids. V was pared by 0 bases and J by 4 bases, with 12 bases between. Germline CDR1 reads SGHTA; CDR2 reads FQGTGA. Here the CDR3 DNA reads TGTGCCAGCAGCTTAACAGGGGACAAGGGCACTGAAGCTTTCTTT. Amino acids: CASSLTGDKGTEAFF.

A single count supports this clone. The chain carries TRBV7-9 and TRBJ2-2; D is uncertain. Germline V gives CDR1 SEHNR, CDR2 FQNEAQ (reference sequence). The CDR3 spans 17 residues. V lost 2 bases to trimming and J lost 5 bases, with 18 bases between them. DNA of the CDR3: TGTGCCAGCAGCTTATTTGAGCAGGTTAAGGATACCGGGGAGCTGTTTTTT. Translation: CASSLFEQVKDTGELFF.

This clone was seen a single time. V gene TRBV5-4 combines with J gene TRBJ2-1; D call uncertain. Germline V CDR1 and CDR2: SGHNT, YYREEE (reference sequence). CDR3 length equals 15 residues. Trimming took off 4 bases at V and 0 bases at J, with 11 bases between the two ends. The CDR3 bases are TGTGCCAGCAGCACGAATACGGGCTCCTACAATGAGCAGTTCTTC. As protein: CASSTNTGSYNEQFF.

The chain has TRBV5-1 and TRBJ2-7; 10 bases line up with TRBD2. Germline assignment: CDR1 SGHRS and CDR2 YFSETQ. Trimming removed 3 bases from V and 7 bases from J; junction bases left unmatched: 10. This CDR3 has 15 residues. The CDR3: CASSSEAGGPGEQYF. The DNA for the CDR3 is TGCGCCAGCAGCTCGGAAGCGGGGGGGCCGGGGGAGCAGTACTTC.

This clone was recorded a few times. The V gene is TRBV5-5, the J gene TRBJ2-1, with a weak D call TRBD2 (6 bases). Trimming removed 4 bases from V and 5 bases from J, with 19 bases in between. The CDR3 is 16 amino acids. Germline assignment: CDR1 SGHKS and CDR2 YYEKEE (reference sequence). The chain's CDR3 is CASSLNLRDWNNEQFF. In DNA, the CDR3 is TGTGCCAGCAGCCTCAACCTCCGGGACTGGAACAATGAGCAGTTCTTC.

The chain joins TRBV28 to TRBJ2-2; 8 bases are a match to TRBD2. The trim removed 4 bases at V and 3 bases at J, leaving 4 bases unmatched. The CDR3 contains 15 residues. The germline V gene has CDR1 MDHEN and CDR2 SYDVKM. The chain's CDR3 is CASSYAGGYTGELFF. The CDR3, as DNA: TGTGCCAGCAGTTACGCGGGGGGCTACACCGGGGAGCTGTTTTTT.

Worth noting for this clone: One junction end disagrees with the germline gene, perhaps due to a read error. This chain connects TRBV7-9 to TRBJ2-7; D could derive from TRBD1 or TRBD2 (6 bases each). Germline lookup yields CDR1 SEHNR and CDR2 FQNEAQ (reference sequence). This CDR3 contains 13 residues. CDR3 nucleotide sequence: TGTTCCAGCAGCTTAGGGGGGCCCTACGAGCAGTACTTC. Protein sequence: CSSSLGGPYEQYF.

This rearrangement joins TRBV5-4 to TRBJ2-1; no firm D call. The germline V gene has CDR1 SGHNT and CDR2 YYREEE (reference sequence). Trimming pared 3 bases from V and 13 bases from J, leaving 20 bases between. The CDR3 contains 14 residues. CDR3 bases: TGTGCCAGCAGCTCACCCGCGGTATCGGGTGTCCAGTTCTTC. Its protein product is CASSSPAVSGVQFF. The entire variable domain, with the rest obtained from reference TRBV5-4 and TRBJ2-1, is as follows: ETGVTQSPTHLIKTRGQQVTLRCSSQSGHNTVSWYQQALGQGPQFIFQYYREEENGRGNFPPRFSGLQFPNYSSELNVNALELDDSALYLCASSSPAVSGVQFFGPGTRLTVL.